Listed here are 22 T cell receptor beta chains from one sample, sequenced in a study of identical twins. TCRdb re-called the 5' RACE reads through MiXCR, storing one row per CDR3 protein. The sample consists of 1.5 million to 2 million distinct CDR3 sequences, around a third of them appearing once. Sequencing used cord blood. These TCRs come from a newborn girl in good health.

The V call is TRBV6-5, the J call TRBJ2-1; 8 bases map to TRBD2. There are 18 residues in the CDR3. Losses at the gene ends were 3 bases for V and 5 bases for J; bases not matched to a gene: 15. Germline V gene sequence: CDR1 MNHEY, CDR2 SVGAGI. The CDR3 protein is CASSYISPRSGSHNEQFF. The DNA of the CDR3 is TGTGCCAGCAGTTATATATCCCCCAGGAGCGGGAGTCACAATGAGCAGTTCTTC.

A few counts support this clonotype. This chain joins TRBV6-6 and TRBJ2-3; tentative D call: TRBD2 (6 bases). CDR3 length equals 13 residues. Germline loops: CDR1 MNHNY, CDR2 SVGAGI (reference sequence). With 6 bases removed from V and 6 bases from J, the gap between germline ends came to 13 bases. This chain's CDR3 is CASSRDLIDTQYF. The DNA for the CDR3 is TGTGCCAGCAGCCGGGACTTAATCGATACGCAGTATTTT.

This clonotype showed up many times. The chain combines TRBV6-5 with TRBJ1-1; no clear D gene. Per germline, CDR1 MNHEY and CDR2 SVGAGI. The CDR3 sequence is 13 residues long. V was shortened by 2 bases and J by 1 base, with 5 bases between the two germline ends. The DNA of the CDR3 is TGTGCCAGCAGTTACCGACAGAACACTGAAGCTTTCTTT. As protein: CASSYRQNTEAFF.

A word on this clonotype: This sequence may be a read error, since a much larger clone differs from it by one base. CDR3 sequence reads: CACSPRDRNYGYTF. As DNA, the CDR3 is TGTGCCTGCAGCCCCAGGGACAGGAACTATGGCTACACCTTC. The chain is built from TRBV12-3 or TRBV12-4 and TRBJ1-2, with 8 bases lining up with TRBD1. This CDR3 spans 14 amino acids.

This clonotype has a handful of counts. The chain links TRBV11-1 to TRBJ2-3; either TRBD1 or TRBD2 may fit D (5 bases each). Germline V gives CDR1 SGHAT, CDR2 FQDESV (reference sequence). This CDR3 region has 13 residues. V was shortened by 2 bases and J by 8 bases, with 11 bases between the two germline ends. CDR3 sequence reads: CASSLKSGTTQYF. Here the CDR3 DNA reads TGTGCCAGCAGCTTAAAATCCGGGACTACGCAGTATTTT.

At least ten counts were recorded for this clonotype. This sequence joins TRBV12-3 or TRBV12-4 and TRBJ2-7; D unclear. V was trimmed by 4 bases and J by 0 bases, leaving 10 bases between them. The CDR3 is 14 residues long. CDR3 bases: TGTGCCAGCAGTTACGGACCGAGCTCCTACGAGCAGTACTTC. It specifies CASSYGPSSYEQYF.

This clonotype showed up just a few times. The J gene is TRBJ2-1, the V gene TRBV20-1; D possibly matches TRBD1 or TRBD2 (6 bases each). The CDR3 totals 13 residues. The germline CDR1 and CDR2 sequences are DFQATT and SNEGSKA (reference sequence). With 0 bases removed from V and 9 bases from J, the gap between germline ends came to 12 bases. CDR3 loop: CSARDGGLGEQFF. CDR3 coding DNA: TGCAGTGCTAGAGATGGGGGGCTAGGTGAGCAGTTCTTC.

The V call is TRBV11-2, the J call TRBJ2-1; 10 positions agree with TRBD2. The V gene end was trimmed by 11 bases and the J gene end by 5 bases; junction bases not matched to a gene: 6. The CDR3 covers 13 residues. Germline V CDR1 and CDR2: SGHAT, FQNNGV. The DNA for the CDR3 is TGTGCCGGGAAGCGGGAGGGCGACAATGAGCAGTTCTTC. It specifies CAGKREGDNEQFF. The whole variable domain, filled in from reference TRBV11-2 and TRBJ2-1, reads EAGVAQSPRYKIIEKRQSVAFWCNPISGHATLYWYQQILGQGPKLLIQFQNNGVVDDSQLPKDRFSAERLKGVDSTLKIQPAKLEDSAVYLCAGKREGDNEQFFGPGTRLTVL.

The rearrangement links TRBV20-1 to TRBJ2-5; the match to TRBD2 covers 15 bases. The closer fit of TRBJ2-7 to the DNA end suggests the J call may be wrong. In germline, CDR1 is DFQATT, CDR2 SNEGSKA (reference sequence). This CDR3 is 19 amino acids long. This CDR3 reads CSAREGTSGGFFSLYEQYF. The CDR3 region has the DNA TGCAGTGCTAGAGAGGGGACTAGCGGGGGGTTCTTTTCTCTTTACGAGCAGTACTTC.

The chain couples TRBV7-8 to TRBJ2-2; tentatively, D is TRBD2 (6 bases). CDR1 and CDR2 (germline): SGHVS, FQNEAQ. Trimming took 1 base from V and 4 from J, leaving 16 bases between them. This CDR3 is 17 amino acids long. The CDR3, as DNA: TGTGCCAGCAGCTTAGTACGTACTAGCCTTGTCACCGGGGAGCTGTTTTTT. Translating it yields CASSLVRTSLVTGELFF.

This clonotype was seen a handful of times. The chain links TRBV28 to TRBJ2-1; 9 bases line up with TRBD1. Looked up from germline, CDR1 is MDHEN and CDR2 is SYDVKM. This CDR3 has 17 residues. The J segment lost 1 base and the V segment lost 5 bases, leaving 9 bases of the junction unmatched. DNA for the CDR3: TGTGCCAGCAGTCCAGCAGCCGGGACAGGGTCCTACAATGAGCAGTTCTTC. This codes for CASSPAAGTGSYNEQFF.

On this clonotype: A much larger clone lies a single base off, so this may be a read error. The J gene is TRBJ2-4, the V gene TRBV28, with 7 positions matching TRBD1. J was trimmed by 7 bases and V by 6 bases; bases with no gene match: 9. The CDR3 is 14 amino acids. Looked up from germline, CDR1 is MDHEN and CDR2 is SYDVKM. CDR3 sequence: CASSPIPDRNIQYF. CDR3 bases: TGTGCCAGCAGCCCGATCCCGGACAGGAACATTCAGTACTTC.

In its sample, this clonotype was seen a few times. A much larger clone lies one base from this, so it may be a read error. The chain links TRBV12-3 or TRBV12-4 to TRBJ2-3, with TRBD1 matching over 8 bases. The CDR3 is 12 residues long. CDR3 nucleotides: TGTGCCAGCACAGGGGGCACAGGTACGCAGTATTTT. This gives the protein CASTGGTGTQYF.

This chain joins TRBV5-1 and TRBJ2-1, with 14 positions matching TRBD2. The germline V gene encodes CDR1 SGHRS and CDR2 YFSETQ. V lost 1 base and J lost 0; bases outside the gene matches: 6. This CDR3 comprises 19 residues. The CDR3 loop reads CASSLRTSGGPSSYNEQFF. CDR3 in DNA: TGCGCCAGCAGCTTGCGGACTAGCGGGGGGCCGAGCTCCTACAATGAGCAGTTCTTC.

A few counts support this clonotype. This chain connects TRBV20-1 to TRBJ1-5; D perhaps matches TRBD1 (6 bases). This CDR3 region has 18 residues. The germline V and J ends were trimmed by 4 bases and 0 bases, with 22 bases remaining between them. The germline V gene encodes CDR1 DFQATT and CDR2 SNEGSKA (reference sequence). CDR3 in amino acids: CSATRTVVELYSNQPQHF. Here the CDR3 DNA reads TGCAGTGCTACCCGGACAGTCGTCGAGCTTTATAGCAATCAGCCCCAGCATTTT.

This clonotype was seen only a few times. The chain combines TRBV20-1 with TRBJ2-5; 13 nucleotides match TRBD2. In germline, CDR1 is DFQATT, CDR2 SNEGSKA (reference sequence). The CDR3 loop spans 11 amino acids. With 5 bases clipped from V and 11 bases from J, the junction kept 2 bases outside the gene matches. The CDR3 loop reads CSAAGLAGQYF. The CDR3 nucleotides read TGCAGTGCTGCGGGACTAGCGGGACAGTACTTC.

This clonotype was picked up a small number of times. V gene TRBV20-1 combines with J gene TRBJ2-7; D is unclear. The CDR3 has 13 amino acids. CDR1 and CDR2 from the germline V gene are DFQATT and SNEGSKA (reference sequence). V was clipped by 0 bases and J by 3 bases, with 9 bases between them. The CDR3 coding sequence is TGCAGTGCTAGAGAGTCCGGGTTCTACGAGCAGTACTTC. It specifies CSARESGFYEQYF.

The chain links TRBV10-3 to TRBJ2-1, with 12 nucleotides matching TRBD2. The J call may be in error: the DNA end matches TRBJ2-7 better. Germline CDR1 is ENHRY and CDR2 is SYGVKD. CDR3 length: 16 amino acids. CDR3 in amino acids: CAISELGLAGKNEQYF. CDR3 DNA: TGTGCCATCAGTGAGTTGGGACTAGCGGGTAAAAATGAGCAGTACTTC.

This clonotype occurred a few times. This chain joins TRBV20-1 and TRBJ1-4; 10 bases map to TRBD1. Germline CDR1 is DFQATT and CDR2 is SNEGSKA (reference sequence). The J segment lost 8 bases and the V segment lost 6 bases, leaving 12 bases of the junction unmatched. This CDR3 has 15 residues. CDR3 sequence: CSAPSADRGREKLFF. Written as DNA, the CDR3 is TGCAGTGCCCCCTCGGCGGACAGGGGGAGAGAAAAACTGTTTTTT.

The CDR3 here is CASSDGLASVDEQFF. The CDR3 coding sequence is TGTGCCAGCAGTGACGGCCTAGCGTCCGTCGATGAGCAGTTCTTC. The chain links TRBV6-4 to TRBJ2-1, with D possibly matching TRBD2 (6 bases). The germline CDR1 and CDR2 sequences are MRHNA and SNTAGT. There are 15 residues in the CDR3. V lost 2 bases and J lost 8, with 16 bases in between.

This clonotype was found a few times. V and J are TRBV2 and TRBJ1-1, with D uncertain. Germline-derived CDR1 and CDR2 are SNHLY and FYNNEI. V was cut by 11 bases and J by 1 base, with 14 bases left in between. The CDR3 consists of 13 residues. CDR3 protein: CAPDILTNTEAFF. As DNA, the CDR3 is TGTGCCCCTGACATCCTTACGAACACTGAAGCTTTCTTT.

This sequence joins TRBV15 and TRBJ2-1, with no clear D. CDR3 size: 12 residues. Germline CDR1 is LNHNV and CDR2 is YYDKDF (reference sequence). The V end lost 5 bases, the J end lost 8 bases, and 10 bases lay between the germline ends. Written as DNA, the CDR3 is TGTGCCACCAGCCCCTTGTGGGATGAGCAGTTCTTC. This codes for CATSPLWDEQFF.